This T cell receptor beta chain derives from a study of spatial heterogeneity in lung cancer. Time point indicated: sample taken at primary tumor resection. Unsorted whole RNA from tumor, nontumor lung or frozen PBMC underwent sequencing. The CDR3 covers 14 residues. Losses at the gene ends were 4 bases for V and 3 bases for J; bases not matched to a gene: 2. Germline CDR1 and CDR2: SGHVS and FNYEAQ. Relative to its sample, this clonotype is medium-sized. TCRdb independently ran MiXCR on the 5' RACE reads; one entry per CDR3 protein. The sample lists around 4,800 distinct CDR3 sequences, about a sixth seen once, with 6.3% in the top ten.

The material sequenced was PBMCs, taken at surgery. This chain connects TRBV7-6 to TRBJ2-3, with 9 positions matching TRBD1. The clonotype originates from a male donor with early-stage non-small cell lung cancer. CDR3 DNA sequence: TGTGCCAGCAGCTCCGGACAGGGGACAGATACGCAGTATTTT. Protein product: CASSSGQGTDTQYF.